Each of the 9 T cell receptor beta chains below was sequenced from the same sample in a study of cytomegalovirus exposure and HLA in healthy donors. PCR involved 60 Vbeta and 13 Jbeta primers. Sequencing used immunoSEQ multiplex PCR; TCRdb keeps in-frame clones, though not all of them. The data show 140,000 to 150,000 clones, with over 65% seen just once and under 3% held by the top ten. The sample taken for sequencing was PBMCs. The receptors were sampled from a female donor in good health and CMV-seronegative.

This clone was seen just once. This chain joins TRBV7-9 and TRBJ2-7; TRBD1 matches at 10 bases. Germline V gene data show CDR1 as SEHNR and CDR2 as FQNEAQ (reference sequence). J lost 3 bases, V lost 1 base, and 9 bases had no gene match. The CDR3 is made up of 17 amino acids. CDR3 amino acids: CASSLGTGGTPSYEQYF. CDR3 nucleotides: TGTGCCAGCAGCTTAGGGACAGGGGGAACCCCTAGCTACGAGCAGTACTTC. Full variable domain (missing parts from reference TRBV7-9 and TRBJ2-7): DTGVSQNPRHKITKRGQNVTFRCDPISEHNRLYWYRQTLGQGPEFLTYFQNEAQLEKSRLLSDRFSAERPKGSFSTLEIQRTEQGDSAMYLCASSLGTGGTPSYEQYFGPGTRLTVT.

The chain links TRBV4-1 to TRBJ2-7; perhaps TRBD2 as D (5 bases). Germline V CDR1 and CDR2: MGHRA, YSYEKL. V gave up 0 bases and J gave up 2 bases, with 11 bases separating them. There are 15 residues in the CDR3. CDR3 coding DNA: TGCGCCAGCAGCCAAGATCGAGGGTCCCCCTACGAGCAGTACTTC. Amino acid sequence: CASSQDRGSPYEQYF.

This chain links TRBV5-5 with TRBJ1-1; TRBD1 might be the D (6 bases). There are 14 residues in the CDR3. Germline V CDR1 and CDR2: SGHKS, YYEKEE (reference sequence). The germline V and J ends were trimmed by 2 bases and 3 bases, with 11 bases remaining between them. CDR3 protein: CASSFRGLDTEAFF. As DNA, the CDR3 is TGTGCCAGCAGCTTCAGGGGATTGGACACTGAAGCTTTCTTT.

The V and J genes are TRBV5-6 and TRBJ1-2; TRBD1 matches at 8 bases. CDR1 is SGHDT, CDR2 YYEEEE, per germline. V gave up 4 bases and J gave up 3 bases; unmatched junction bases: 5. This CDR3 has 14 amino acids. The CDR3 DNA is TGTGCCAGCAGCATTGGACAGGGATACTATGGCTACACCTTC. Amino acids: CASSIGQGYYGYTF.

V and J are TRBV30 and TRBJ1-5, with D uncertain. Trimming took off 2 bases at V and 2 bases at J, with 4 bases between the two ends. The CDR3 loop spans 12 amino acids. Germline V CDR1 and CDR2: GTSNPN, SVGIG (reference sequence). The CDR3 loop is CAWSQGNQPQHF. As DNA, the CDR3 is TGTGCCTGGAGTCAGGGCAATCAGCCCCAGCATTTT.

This chain connects TRBV6-1 to TRBJ2-1; possibly TRBD2 for D (5 bases). CDR3 length: 14 residues. CDR1 MNHNS and CDR2 SASEGT come from the germline V gene. V dropped 7 bases and J dropped 8 bases, with 18 bases sitting between them. The CDR3 region is CASKSVRGKDEQFF. The CDR3 bases are TGTGCCAGCAAATCGGTACGGGGAAAGGATGAGCAGTTCTTC.

A few counts support this clone. The chain has TRBV6-1 and TRBJ1-1, with D tentatively TRBD1 (5 bases). CDR3 size: 14 residues. Germline CDR1 reads MNHNS; CDR2 reads SASEGT. V was shortened by 6 bases and J by 1 base, with 12 bases between the two germline ends. CDR3 nucleotide sequence: TGTGCCAGCAGAGCGACAGTAACGAACACTGAAGCTTTCTTT. Its protein product is CASRATVTNTEAFF.

This chain connects TRBV5-6 to TRBJ1-2, with D possibly TRBD1 on 5 matching bases. CDR1 and CDR2 from the germline V gene are SGHDT and YYEEEE. This CDR3 comprises 14 residues. Trimming took off 5 bases at V and 8 bases at J, with 19 bases between the two ends. The CDR3 loop reads CASSPPGPTIGYTF. The DNA for the CDR3 is TGTGCCAGCAGTCCTCCAGGGCCTACTATAGGCTACACCTTC.

The chain couples TRBV6-6 to TRBJ2-7; D not certain. Per germline, CDR1 MNHNY and CDR2 SVGAGI (reference sequence). The CDR3 is 12 amino acids. Trimming pared 5 bases from V and 3 bases from J, leaving 8 bases between. CDR3 residues: CASSLVSYEQYF. The DNA for the CDR3 is TGTGCCAGCAGTCTAGTTAGCTACGAGCAGTACTTC.